What follows describes a single TCR beta chain. Germline values: CDR1 LNHDA, CDR2 SQIVND (reference sequence). Between the trimmed V and J ends, which lost 0 bases and 5 bases, there was a span of 1 base. The CDR3 consists of 11 residues. This sample was included in a study of long-term antiretroviral therapy in people with HIV. This was the immunoSEQ v3.0 assay at survey level. Sequencing used immunoSEQ multiplex PCR; TCRdb keeps in-frame clones, though not all of them. The sample gives tens of thousands of clones, approximately 90% of which show up once; approximately 4% is in the top ten. The source of this sequence is a man aged 18 to 30 with HIV. The material was unsorted PBMCs, obtained 3.1 years after starting antiretroviral therapy. J is TRBJ2-5 and V is TRBV19; D is undetermined. DNA of the CDR3: TGTGCCAGTAGTATAGACGAGACCCAGTACTTC. It specifies CASSIDETQYF.